This T cell receptor beta chain was identified during a study of T-cell memory formation after mild COVID-19. At the level of the study: Most TCR clusters belonged to a single donor.

The V segment lost 3 bases and the J segment 3 bases; nucleotides outside the gene matches: 8. Germline values: CDR1 LGHNA, CDR2 YNFKEQ. CDR3 length: 16 residues. Whole-study results and caveats: From day 15 to 85, contracting clones were balanced between CD4 and CD8, whereas later expanders leaned toward CD4+. For contracting clones, CD4+ ones sat mainly in CM and EM, CD8+ in EMRA.

TCRdb recomputed calls from the 5' RACE reads with MiXCR, one row per CDR3 protein. In the table there are under 350,000 distinct CDR3 sequences, around 16% of which are singletons. This clonotype was detected many times. Its specificity is not known. This TCR was sampled from a man between 18 and 35 years old who had mild COVID-19 (a few samples of this study predate the infection). Cell type and time point are not known. The chain links TRBV4-2 to TRBJ2-3; 8 nucleotides agree with TRBD2. The source material was PBMCs or a T cell subset sorted from them (not recorded which). This CDR3 is CASSQAQRGGTDTQYF. The CDR3 nucleotides are TGTGCCAGCAGCCAGGCACAACGGGGGGGGACAGATACGCAGTATTTT.